This is a list of T cell receptor beta chains from one sample in a study of blood T cell repertoires in COVID-19. Repertoires were generated with immunoSEQ multiplex PCR, while TCRdb's copy carries only in-frame clones and drops some. The profile shows 150,000 to 200,000 clones, about 72% of them singletons. The sample taken for sequencing was PBMCs or T cells enriched from blood (not recorded which). All receptors come from a woman in her forties or fifties who had recovered from COVID-19. The CDR3 runs from the conserved cysteine through the conserved F or W. Where a row states a size, it is once, few, many or the class of an expanded clone; other rows omit it.

clone size: -; J gene: TRBJ1-5; V gene: TRBV6-5; CDR3 protein: CASSLQQGQPQHF
clone size: -; J gene: TRBJ1-6; V gene: TRBV30; CDR3 protein: CAWSGGQYNSPLHF
clone size: -; J gene: TRBJ2-1; V gene: TRBV2; CDR3 protein: CASREGASGRVEQFF
clone size: -; J gene: TRBJ1-5; V gene: TRBV4-1; CDR3 protein: CASSQAGRGSNQPQHF
clone size: -; J gene: TRBJ2-3; V gene: TRBV7-2; CDR3 protein: CASSPVDRRGDTQYF
clone size: -; J gene: TRBJ2-7; V gene: TRBV18; CDR3 protein: CASSQDLGTTYEQYF
clone size: -; J gene: TRBJ1-6; V gene: TRBV19; CDR3 protein: CASSQGQGVVPLHF
clone size: once; J gene: TRBJ1-1; V gene: TRBV9; CDR3 protein: CASSVGHMNTEAFF
clone size: -; J gene: TRBJ1-5; V gene: TRBV28; CDR3 protein: CASRNRGGSGQPQHF
clone size: -; J gene: TRBJ2-7; V gene: TRBV28; CDR3 protein: CASSTGQGTEQYF
clone size: -; J gene: TRBJ1-1; V gene: TRBV9; CDR3 protein: CASSPSAGLNTEAFF
clone size: -; J gene: TRBJ2-2; V gene: TRBV3-1/TRBV3-2; CDR3 protein: CASSRGQNTGELFF
clone size: -; J gene: TRBJ2-1; V gene: TRBV7-3; CDR3 protein: CASSLSYGEQFF
clone size: -; J gene: TRBJ1-5; V gene: TRBV27; CDR3 protein: CASSGGWGKGASNQPQHF
clone size: -; J gene: TRBJ1-6; V gene: TRBV11-2; CDR3 protein: CASSSLRADRSNSPLHF
clone size: few; J gene: TRBJ2-7; V gene: TRBV7-9; CDR3 protein: CASSLAAPPFQQYF
clone size: -; J gene: TRBJ2-3; V gene: TRBV30; CDR3 protein: CAWSAPGDTQYF
clone size: -; J gene: TRBJ1-5; V gene: TRBV21-1; CDR3 protein: CASTTTRETGQHF
clone size: -; J gene: TRBJ2-5; V gene: TRBV7-2; CDR3 protein: CASSWGGLADQETQYF
clone size: -; J gene: TRBJ2-1; V gene: TRBV7-2; CDR3 protein: CASSLGASAYNEQFF
clone size: -; J gene: TRBJ2-7; V gene: TRBV11-2; CDR3 protein: CASSLLSSYEQYF
clone size: -; J gene: TRBJ1-5; V gene: TRBV6-5; CDR3 protein: CASWTGREGQPQHF
clone size: -; J gene: TRBJ2-3; V gene: TRBV7-2; CDR3 protein: CASSSVPADTQYF
clone size: -; J gene: TRBJ1-6; V gene: TRBV28; CDR3 protein: CASSQGSSYNSPLHF
clone size: -; J gene: TRBJ2-7; V gene: TRBV11-2; CDR3 protein: CASSLVGQAYEQYF
clone size: few; J gene: TRBJ1-1; V gene: TRBV28; CDR3 protein: CASTRGRSGSIQRNTEAFF
clone size: -; J gene: TRBJ1-6; V gene: TRBV6-5; CDR3 protein: CASSSGHNSPLHF
clone size: -; J gene: TRBJ2-7; V gene: TRBV11-2; CDR3 protein: CASSATTGTHEQYF
clone size: -; J gene: TRBJ1-6; V gene: TRBV6-4; CDR3 protein: CASSDGTGGNSPLHF
clone size: -; J gene: TRBJ1-4; V gene: TRBV15; CDR3 protein: CATSSRGQATTNEKLFF
clone size: once; J gene: TRBJ2-2; V gene: TRBV6-1; CDR3 protein: CASSEYGQGETTGELFF
clone size: -; J gene: TRBJ2-7; V gene: TRBV7-8; CDR3 protein: CASSLRGTGSYEQYF
clone size: -; J gene: TRBJ1-1; V gene: TRBV6-5; CDR3 protein: CASRTQGGTEAFF
clone size: -; J gene: TRBJ2-7; V gene: TRBV6-5; CDR3 protein: CASRSGQLSYEQYF
clone size: -; J gene: TRBJ1-1; V gene: TRBV6-5; CDR3 protein: CASTRTREDTEAFF
clone size: -; J gene: TRBJ1-4; V gene: TRBV3-1/TRBV3-2; CDR3 protein: CASSQSPGQGREKLFF
clone size: -; J gene: TRBJ1-6; V gene: TRBV7-8; CDR3 protein: CASSLVGQGGSPLHF
clone size: -; J gene: TRBJ1-1; V gene: TRBV7-8; CDR3 protein: CASSPTGVGTEAFF
clone size: -; J gene: TRBJ2-3; V gene: TRBV5-1; CDR3 protein: CASSFENTQYF
clone size: -; J gene: TRBJ1-2; V gene: TRBV27; CDR3 protein: CASSPTGSPNYGYTF
clone size: -; J gene: TRBJ2-1; V gene: TRBV5-1; CDR3 protein: CASTPSRSPNEQFF
clone size: -; J gene: TRBJ2-7; V gene: TRBV28; CDR3 protein: CASSLSQGAPREQYF